This entry describes one T cell receptor beta chain. Its matching antigen is unknown. The sample is drawn from a study of vaccination and CD4 T cells after COVID-19. Study-wide background: Cultures acting as controls obtained a CEFX pool, an HIV-1 Nef pool, or no peptide.

Treatment described: approximately nine-day PBMC culture with coronavirus spike peptide pools or control peptides (ViraFEST assay). V was clipped by 7 bases and J by 5 bases, with 27 bases between them. This CDR3 is built from 17 residues. Germline V CDR1 and CDR2: SGHRS, YFSETQ. Sequenced with the Oncomine TCR Beta short-read assay was DNA taken from cultured CD4+ T cells. TCRdb passed the PCR reads through MiXCR, listing each CDR3 protein once. The sample lists more than 12,000 distinct CDR3 sequences, 65% to 75% occurring once. The specimen was CD4+ T cells from blood, cultured in vitro. The chain uses TRBV5-1 and TRBJ2-5; unclear D gene. The receptor's source is a human donor who had recovered from COVID-19. CDR3 nucleotides: TGCGCCAGCGACAACCTGGCTGTGGGGTCCCATCAGGAGACCCAGTACTTC. Its protein product is CASDNLAVGSHQETQYF.